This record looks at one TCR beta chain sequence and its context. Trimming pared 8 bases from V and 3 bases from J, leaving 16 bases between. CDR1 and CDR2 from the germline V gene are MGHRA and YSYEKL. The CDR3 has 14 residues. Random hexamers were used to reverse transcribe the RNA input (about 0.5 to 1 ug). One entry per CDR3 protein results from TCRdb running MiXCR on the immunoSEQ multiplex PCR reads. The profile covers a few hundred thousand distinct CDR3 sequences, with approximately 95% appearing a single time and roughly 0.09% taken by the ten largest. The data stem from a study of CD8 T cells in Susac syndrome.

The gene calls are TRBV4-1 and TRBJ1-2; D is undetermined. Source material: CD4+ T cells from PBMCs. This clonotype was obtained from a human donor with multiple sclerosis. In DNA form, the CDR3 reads TGCGCCAGCGACGACCTGAGACGACACTATGGCTACACCTTC. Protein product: CASDDLRRHYGYTF.